Sample share makes the clone carrying this T cell receptor beta chain medium-sized. Antigen: not known. This entry is derived from a study of T-cell memory formation after mild COVID-19. TCR alpha and TCR beta cDNA libraries carrying sample barcodes and UMIs came from 5'RACE with constant-segment primers. Each CDR3 protein gets one entry after TCRdb re-called the 5' RACE reads with MiXCR. Among approximately 60,000 distinct CDR3 sequences listed, 9.3% were seen once. Trimming at V came to 6 bases and at J to 0 bases, leaving 3 bases not matched to a gene. The CDR3 length is 14 residues. Study-wide findings and caveats: Pre-infection memory held some responding clones, suggesting pre-existing cross-reactive T cells responded. Contracting CD4+ clones lay largely in CM and EM, with CD8+ ones residing in EMRA. Whereas later expanders leaned CD4+, clones contracting day 15 to 85 showed a balanced CD4/CD8 makeup.

The material sequenced was PBMCs or a T cell subset sorted from them (not recorded which). The V call is TRBV12-3 or TRBV12-4, the J call TRBJ2-7; 9 bases map to TRBD1. The source is a man in his late teens or twenties who had mild COVID-19 (a few samples of this study predate the infection). Cell type and time point are not known. This chain's CDR3 is CASSRQGGSYEQYF. CDR3 sequence (DNA): TGTGCCAGCAGCCGACAGGGGGGCTCCTACGAGCAGTACTTC.